A single sample is the source of the 26 T cell receptor beta chains below, sequenced in a study of shared clonotypes between healthy human individuals. Using immunoSEQ multiplex PCR, the repertoire was profiled, and TCRdb retains in-frame clones only, with some absent. The sample records under 1,100,000 clones, about 84% being singletons. Material: memory CD4+ T cells from PBMCs. The subset: CD45RA-negative fraction. Source of these receptors: a man aged 18 to 30 in good health. Some clones in this sample may be carry-over from other donors' samples.

A remark on this clone: A much larger clone lies one base from this, so it may be a read error. This chain joins TRBV7-2 and TRBJ2-7, with 10 bases identical to TRBD2. Per germline, CDR1 SGHTA and CDR2 FQGNSA. After removal of 2 bases from V and 5 bases from J, the junction contained 0 bases not matched to a gene. This CDR3 is 13 amino acids long. CDR3: CASSLLAGDEQYF. CDR3 DNA: TGTGCCAGCAGCTTACTAGCGGGAGACGAGCAGTACTTC.

The chain employs TRBV14 and TRBJ2-1, with TRBD2 identical over 9 bases. The CDR3 consists of 17 residues. Germline CDR1 SGHDN, CDR2 FVKESK. V shed 2 bases, J shed 5 bases, and the junction held 10 bases outside the gene matches. In DNA, the CDR3 is TGTGCCAGCAGCCAACCGACGAGCGGGAGGACCCACAATGAGCAGTTCTTC. Translated: CASSQPTSGRTHNEQFF.

This clone was found many times. The chain is built from TRBV15 and TRBJ2-7; 11 bases line up with TRBD2. The V segment lost 1 base and the J segment 3 bases; nucleotides outside the gene matches: 11. CDR1 is LNHNV, CDR2 YYDKDF, per germline (reference sequence). This CDR3 is built from 18 residues. CDR3 loop: CATSRAGWGTSGNYEQYF. The CDR3 DNA is TGTGCCACCAGCAGAGCGGGCTGGGGGACTAGCGGTAACTACGAGCAGTACTTC.

This chain uses TRBV7-2 with TRBJ2-1, with D possibly being TRBD1 or TRBD2 (5 bases each). Germline lookup yields CDR1 SGHTA and CDR2 FQGNSA. CDR3 size: 15 residues. Trimming stripped 1 base from V and 2 bases from J, with 9 bases between. CDR3 in DNA: TGTGCCAGCAGCTTAGGGGGGTCAGCCTACAATGAGCAGTTCTTC. It yields the protein CASSLGGSAYNEQFF.

CDR3 loop: CAGGTLNYEQYF. The CDR3 nucleotides are TGTGCCGGAGGGACCCTCAACTACGAGCAGTACTTC. The V and J genes are TRBV7-9 and TRBJ2-7; a weak D match, TRBD2 (6 bases). V lost 11 bases, J lost 3 bases, and 14 bases lay in between. The CDR3 spans 12 residues. Per germline, CDR1 SEHNR and CDR2 FQNEAQ (reference sequence).

This clone has a handful of counts. The V gene is TRBV15, the J gene TRBJ2-7, with 7 bases lining up with TRBD1. This CDR3 is 14 amino acids long. Germline assignment: CDR1 LNHNV and CDR2 YYDKDF (reference sequence). Trimming cost V 5 bases and J 9 bases; bases outside gene matches: 13. In DNA form, the CDR3 reads TGTGCCACCAGCCCACGACGGGACAGTTTAGTGCAGTACTTC. Amino acids: CATSPRRDSLVQYF.

The gene calls are TRBV10-1 and TRBJ2-1, with D unclear. Germline assignment: CDR1 WNHNN and CDR2 SYGVQD (reference sequence). Trimming removed 3 bases at V and 2 bases at J, with 5 bases between. The CDR3 contains 13 residues. CDR3 protein: CASSDDPYNEQFF. Written as DNA, the CDR3 is TGCGCCAGCAGTGACGATCCCTACAATGAGCAGTTCTTC.

The chain recombines TRBV2 with TRBJ2-7, with D maybe TRBD1 (6 bases). V was clipped by 6 bases and J by 3 bases, with 15 bases between them. Germline lookup yields CDR1 SNHLY and CDR2 FYNNEI. There are 14 residues in the CDR3. This chain's CDR3 is CASSRWKGVYEQYF. The CDR3 nucleotides are TGTGCCAGCAGCCGTTGGAAGGGGGTCTACGAGCAGTACTTC.

The sample holds a few counts of this clone. The CDR3 nucleotides are TGTGCCAGAGCGATCCGAGGAAACATTCAGTACTTC. It codes for CARAIRGNIQYF. The chain joins TRBV21-1 to TRBJ2-4; the table assigns TRBD2, which was not confirmed against the DNA. TRBV21-1 is a listed pseudogene. The CDR3 consists of 12 residues.

The chain combines TRBV20-1 with TRBJ2-1; D call uncertain. The length of the CDR3 is 11 residues. V was trimmed by 6 bases and J by 9 bases, leaving 12 bases between them. Germline lookup yields CDR1 DFQATT and CDR2 SNEGSKA (reference sequence). CDR3 nucleotide sequence: TGCAGTGCCCCCCGGGCGATTGAGCAGTTCTTC. Translating it yields CSAPRAIEQFF.

This clone was observed a handful of times. The J gene is TRBJ2-2, the V gene TRBV9; TRBD1 agrees at 7 bases. With V trimmed by 4 bases and J by 4 bases, 7 bases remained unmatched. CDR1 SGDLS and CDR2 YYNGEE come from the germline V gene. The CDR3 extends over 15 amino acids. The CDR3 protein is CASSQGTASTGELFF. The CDR3 coding sequence is TGTGCCAGCAGCCAGGGGACAGCCAGCACCGGGGAGCTGTTTTTT.

The CDR3 here is CASTSWGDRDYEQYF. Here the CDR3 DNA reads TGTGCCAGCACCTCATGGGGGGACAGAGACTACGAGCAGTACTTC. The chain joins TRBV28 to TRBJ2-7, with a possible D match to TRBD1 (7 bases). The germline V and J ends were trimmed by 7 bases and 3 bases, with 19 bases remaining between them. Germline V gene sequence: CDR1 MDHEN, CDR2 SYDVKM. The CDR3 extends over 15 amino acids.

The chain carries TRBV7-8 and TRBJ2-7; D is ambiguous. The germline V gene encodes CDR1 SGHVS and CDR2 FQNEAQ. The CDR3 loop spans 14 amino acids. V was pared by 6 bases and J by 0 bases, with 12 bases between. For the CDR3, the DNA is TGTGCCAGCAGTTCTGGAGAGACCTCCTACGAGCAGTACTTC. Protein product: CASSSGETSYEQYF. Full variable domain (remainder filled in from reference TRBV7-8 and TRBJ2-7): GAGVSQSPRYKVAKRGQDVALRCDPISGHVSLFWYQQALGQGPEFLTYFQNEAQLDKSGLPSDRFFAERPEGSVSTLKIQRTQQEDSAVYLCASSSGETSYEQYFGPGTRLTVT.

The chain joins TRBV10-2 to TRBJ2-5; 10 bases align to TRBD1. The CDR3 has 14 residues. Losses at the gene ends were 7 bases for V and 4 bases for J; bases not matched to a gene: 6. CDR1 is WSHSY, CDR2 SAAADI, per germline. The CDR3 nucleotides are TGCGCCAGCACCGGGACAGGGGCCGGAGAGACCCAGTACTTC. As protein: CASTGTGAGETQYF.

The chain combines TRBV28 with TRBJ2-2; D could derive from TRBD1 or TRBD2 (6 bases each). The germline gives CDR1 MDHEN, CDR2 SYDVKM. With 3 bases removed from V and 9 bases from J, the gap between germline ends came to 14 bases. The length of the CDR3 is 14 residues. The CDR3 DNA is TGTGCCAGCAGTTTGTTAACAGGGAGGCGGGAGCTGTTTTTT. It is translated as CASSLLTGRRELFF.

This chain links TRBV27 with TRBJ2-1, with 9 bases lining up with TRBD1. The germline gives CDR1 MNHEY, CDR2 SMNVEV (reference sequence). The CDR3 has 16 amino acids. V was clipped by 6 bases and J by 1 base; unmatched bases: 7. The CDR3 loop reads CASRRFGTGSYNEQFF. The CDR3 coding sequence is TGTGCCAGCAGAAGATTCGGGACAGGGTCCTACAATGAGCAGTTCTTC.

In this sample, this clone turned up once. A read error is likely here: a far larger clone is one base away. This chain connects TRBV5-6 to TRBJ2-5, with D tentatively TRBD1 or TRBD2 (7 bases each). This CDR3 contains 14 residues. Trimming left V 3 bases short and J 5 bases short, with 14 bases between. From germline, CDR1 is SGHDT and CDR2 YYEEEE. CDR3 sequence: CASSSQGREETQYF. In DNA form, the CDR3 reads TGTGCCAGCAGCTCACAGGGGCGGGAGGAGACCCAGTACTTC.

The V call is TRBV18, the J call TRBJ2-5; D gene uncertain. Germline V lookup: CDR1 KGHSH, CDR2 LQKENI. This CDR3 has 14 residues. The V gene lost 3 bases and the J gene lost 4 bases, with 12 bases spanning the gap. The CDR3 region is CASSPTLVTETQYF. The CDR3 coding sequence is TGTGCCAGCTCACCGACATTGGTAACAGAGACCCAGTACTTC.

In its sample, this clone was seen a few times. V gene TRBV18 combines with J gene TRBJ1-1; no reliable D call. The CDR3 covers 16 residues. Germline CDR1 is KGHSH and CDR2 is LQKENI. Trimming took off 3 bases at V and 0 bases at J, with 14 bases between the two ends. For the CDR3, the DNA is TGTGCCAGCTCACCCATCCTACTTTCTATGAACACTGAAGCTTTCTTT. Protein: CASSPILLSMNTEAFF. The full variable domain, in which reference TRBV18 and TRBJ1-1 provide the parts outside the CDR3, is NAGVMQNPRHLVRRRGQEARLRCSPMKGHSHVYWYRQLPEEGLKFMVYLQKENIIDESGMPKERFSAEFPKEGPSILRIQQVVRGDSAAYFCASSPILLSMNTEAFFGQGTRLTVV.

This sequence joins TRBV18 and TRBJ2-3; 9 nucleotides match TRBD1. This CDR3 spans 16 amino acids. V trimming: 3 bases; J trimming: 2 bases; junction bases outside the gene matches: 6. Germline CDR1 is KGHSH and CDR2 is LQKENI. The CDR3 loop is CASSPSGTGNTDTQYF. The DNA for the CDR3 is TGTGCCAGCTCACCTTCGGGGACAGGGAACACAGATACGCAGTATTTT.

This chain joins TRBV10-2 and TRBJ2-3; 8 bases map to TRBD1. Germline V gene data show CDR1 as WSHSY and CDR2 as SAAADI. V lost 4 bases and J lost 6; bases outside the gene matches: 9. The CDR3 loop spans 15 amino acids. The CDR3 DNA reads TGCGCCAGCAGTGCGGACAGGGCCCCCGGCGATACGCAGTATTTT. Encoded protein: CASSADRAPGDTQYF.

Remarks on this clone: Other DNA sequences within the sample encode an identical CDR3. V is TRBV20-1 and J is TRBJ2-1; 8 bases are a match to TRBD1. With V trimmed by 7 bases and J by 7 bases, 3 bases remained unmatched. Germline CDR1 and CDR2: DFQATT and SNEGSKA (reference sequence). This CDR3 has 11 residues. The CDR3 sequence is CSVDRENEQFF. The CDR3 region has the DNA TGCAGTGTGGACAGGGAAAATGAGCAGTTCTTC.

The chain joins TRBV30 to TRBJ2-7; D not certain. Germline V gene sequence: CDR1 GTSNPN, CDR2 SVGIG (reference sequence). Trimming took off 0 bases at V and 3 bases at J, with 9 bases between the two ends. This CDR3 comprises 13 residues. CDR3 protein: CAWSVVMSYEQYF. The CDR3 bases are TGTGCCTGGAGTGTAGTGATGAGCTACGAGCAGTACTTC.

The rearrangement joins TRBV27 to TRBJ2-7; TRBD1 or TRBD2 may be the D gene (6 bases each). The CDR3 extends over 14 amino acids. In germline, CDR1 is MNHEY, CDR2 SMNVEV (reference sequence). The V end was cut by 7 bases, the J end by 3 bases, with 16 bases between. The CDR3: CASTLGRGDYEQYF. For the CDR3, the DNA is TGTGCCAGCACCTTAGGTAGGGGGGACTACGAGCAGTACTTC.

This clone was recorded at least ten times. This rearrangement joins TRBV10-3 to TRBJ1-2, with D tentatively TRBD1 (5 bases). This CDR3 spans 13 amino acids. V lost 4 bases and J lost 3, with 9 bases in between. The V gene's germline CDR1 is ENHRY and CDR2 SYGVKD. In DNA, the CDR3 is TGTGCCATCAGTGCAGGGACCGACTATGGCTACACCTTC. Residues: CAISAGTDYGYTF.

The CDR3 nucleotides read TGTGCCATCAGTGAGTCGTCGACGGTCGAGAGCTCCTACAATGAGCAGTTCTTC. Protein sequence: CAISESSTVESSYNEQFF. The V and J genes are TRBV10-3 and TRBJ2-1; no clear D gene. The germline CDR1 and CDR2 sequences are ENHRY and SYGVKD. This CDR3 has 18 amino acids. Trimming removed 0 bases at V and 0 bases at J, with 15 bases between.